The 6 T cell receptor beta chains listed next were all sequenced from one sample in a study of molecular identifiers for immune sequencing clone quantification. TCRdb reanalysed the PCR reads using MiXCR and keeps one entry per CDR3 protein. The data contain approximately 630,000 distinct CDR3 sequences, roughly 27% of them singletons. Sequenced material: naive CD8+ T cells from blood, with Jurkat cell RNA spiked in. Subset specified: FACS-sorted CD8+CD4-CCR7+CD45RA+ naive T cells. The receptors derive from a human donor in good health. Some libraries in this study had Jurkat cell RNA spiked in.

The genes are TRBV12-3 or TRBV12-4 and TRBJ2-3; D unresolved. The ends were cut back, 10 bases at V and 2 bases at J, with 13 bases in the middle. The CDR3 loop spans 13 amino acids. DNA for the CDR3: TGTGCCAACAGCGAGACATCCACAGATACGCAGTATTTT. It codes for CANSETSTDTQYF.

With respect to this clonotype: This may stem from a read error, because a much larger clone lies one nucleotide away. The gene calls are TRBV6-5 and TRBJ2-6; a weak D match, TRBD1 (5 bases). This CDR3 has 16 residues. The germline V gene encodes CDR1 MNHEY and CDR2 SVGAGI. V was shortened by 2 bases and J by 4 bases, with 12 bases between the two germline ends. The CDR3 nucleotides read TGTGCCAGCAGTTACGTTCCAGGGCCGGGGGCCAACGTCCTGACTTTC. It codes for CASSYVPGPGANVLTF.

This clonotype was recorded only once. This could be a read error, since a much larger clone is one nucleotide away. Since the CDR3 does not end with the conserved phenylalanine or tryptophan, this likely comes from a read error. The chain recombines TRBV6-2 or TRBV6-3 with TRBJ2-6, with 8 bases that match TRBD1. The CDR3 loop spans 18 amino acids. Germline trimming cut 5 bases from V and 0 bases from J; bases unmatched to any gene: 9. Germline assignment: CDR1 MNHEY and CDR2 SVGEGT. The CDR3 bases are TGTGCCAGCAGTGAGACAGGGGCCCACTTCTCTGGGGCCAACGTCCTGACTTCC. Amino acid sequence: CASSETGAHFSGANVLTS.

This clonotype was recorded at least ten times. CDR3 protein: CASSQLQVSVPYEQYF. The CDR3, as DNA: TGTGCCAGCAGCCAACTACAGGTTTCGGTCCCCTACGAGCAGTACTTC. The V gene is TRBV27, the J gene TRBJ2-7; D is perhaps TRBD1 (5 bases). V dropped 6 bases and J dropped 2 bases, with 20 bases sitting between them. Germline V gene sequence: CDR1 MNHEY, CDR2 SMNVEV (reference sequence). This CDR3 region has 16 residues.

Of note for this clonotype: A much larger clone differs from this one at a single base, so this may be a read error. This chain's CDR3 is CASSSTGMNQPQHF. CDR3 DNA sequence: TGTGCCAGCAGTTCCACAGGGATGAATCAGCCCCAGCATTTT. This chain joins TRBV6-2 or TRBV6-3 and TRBJ1-5, with D possibly being TRBD1 (6 bases). Trimming removed 4 bases from V and 4 bases from J, with 11 bases in between. The CDR3 is 14 amino acids. Germline CDR1 is MNHEY and CDR2 is SVGEGT.

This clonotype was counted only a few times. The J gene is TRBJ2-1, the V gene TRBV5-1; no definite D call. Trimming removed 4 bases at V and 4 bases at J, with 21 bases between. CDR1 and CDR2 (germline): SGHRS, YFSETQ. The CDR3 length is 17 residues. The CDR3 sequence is CASSPRPVALQYNEQFF. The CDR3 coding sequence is TGCGCCAGCAGCCCGCGGCCCGTAGCCCTCCAATACAATGAGCAGTTCTTC.